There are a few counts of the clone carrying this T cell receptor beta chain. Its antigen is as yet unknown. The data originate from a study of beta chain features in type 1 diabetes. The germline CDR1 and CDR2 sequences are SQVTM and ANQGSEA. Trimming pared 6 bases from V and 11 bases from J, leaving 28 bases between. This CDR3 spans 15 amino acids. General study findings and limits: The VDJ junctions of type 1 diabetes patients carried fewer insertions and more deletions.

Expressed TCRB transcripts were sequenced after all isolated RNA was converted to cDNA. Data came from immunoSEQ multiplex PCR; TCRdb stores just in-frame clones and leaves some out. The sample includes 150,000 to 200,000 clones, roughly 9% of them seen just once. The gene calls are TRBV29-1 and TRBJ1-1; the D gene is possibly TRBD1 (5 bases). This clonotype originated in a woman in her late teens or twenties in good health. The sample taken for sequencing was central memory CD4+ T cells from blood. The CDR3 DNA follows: TGCAGCGTCCCCTCCCCAAACGACTTCACAGGAGAGGCTTTCTTT. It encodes CSVPSPNDFTGEAFF.